This record looks at one T cell receptor (beta chain) sequence and its context. Its antigen is as yet unknown. These data belong to a study of cytomegalovirus exposure and HLA in healthy donors. Study as a whole: Earlier, roughly 120 million unique TCR beta sequences were recovered from about 179 million T cells by an analysis. The study, taken as a whole, reports: Being productive about 90% or about 30% of the time was typical of most TCR beta V segments in an earlier analysis.

Germline loops: CDR1 LGHNA, CDR2 YSLEER. V lost 0 bases and J lost 9; bases outside the gene matches: 5. This CDR3 spans 14 amino acids. Primers for the PCR totalled 60 Vbeta and 13 Jbeta. Libraries were prepared by immunoSEQ multiplex PCR; TCRdb keeps only in-frame clonotypes and omits some of them. The profile covers about 76,000 clones, with about 75% appearing a single time and roughly 4.9% taken by the ten largest. This chain joins TRBV4-3 and TRBJ1-1; 9 nucleotides align to TRBD1. The specimen sequenced was PBMCs. This TCR derives from a man aged 55 to 70 in good health and CMV-seropositive. The CDR3 here is CASSQDTGGRKAFF. The CDR3 DNA reads as TGCGCCAGCAGCCAAGATACAGGGGGCAGGAAAGCTTTCTTT.